This passage covers 16 T cell receptor beta chains from one sample sequenced in a study of T cell repertoires in cytomegalovirus infection. Using its own MiXCR run on the reads, TCRdb lists one record per CDR3 protein. The sample lists fewer than 550,000 distinct CDR3 sequences; approximately 15% were seen once. Sequencing was carried out using CD8+ T cells from PBMCs. The receptors shown here come from a human donor in good health (CMV status not recorded). Some clones in this sample may be carry-over from other donors' samples.

This clonotype was observed many times. V usage is TRBV27 and J usage is TRBJ1-6; tentative D call: TRBD1 (6 bases). The V end was cut by 3 bases, the J end by 9 bases, with 18 bases between. The germline CDR1 and CDR2 sequences are MNHEY and SMNVEV (reference sequence). CDR3 size: 16 residues. In nucleotides, the CDR3 is TGTGCCAGCAGTTTTCTCGGGGGCCCTTCTGGTTCACCCCTCCACTTT. Its protein is CASSFLGGPSGSPLHF.

In its sample, this clonotype was seen many times. The chain has TRBV7-9 and TRBJ2-1, with 8 bases that match TRBD2. With 5 bases clipped from V and 4 bases from J, the junction kept 7 bases outside the gene matches. The germline gives CDR1 SEHNR, CDR2 FQNEAQ (reference sequence). This CDR3 is built from 15 residues. The CDR3 DNA follows: TGTGCCAGCAGCGTACCGGGACTAGGATACAATGAGCAGTTCTTC. It is translated as CASSVPGLGYNEQFF. Supplemented by reference TRBV7-9 and TRBJ2-1, the full variable domain reads DTGVSQNPRHKITKRGQNVTFRCDPISEHNRLYWYRQTLGQGPEFLTYFQNEAQLEKSRLLSDRFSAERPKGSFSTLEIQRTEQGDSAMYLCASSVPGLGYNEQFFGPGTRLTVL.

A remark on this clonotype: This could be a read error, since a much larger clone is one nucleotide away. This rearrangement joins TRBV19 to TRBJ2-1; 7 bases agree with TRBD2. In germline, CDR1 is LNHDA, CDR2 SQIVND (reference sequence). The CDR3 is 15 residues long. V lost 7 bases, J lost 2 bases, and 8 bases stayed unmatched. CDR3 DNA: TGTGCCAGTAACCCAGCGGGAAGCCCCTACAATGAGCAGTTCTTC. This encodes CASNPAGSPYNEQFF.

This clonotype has more than one count but fewer than ten. The chain joins TRBV29-1 to TRBJ2-2; TRBD2 agrees at 8 bases. Per germline, CDR1 SQVTM and CDR2 ANQGSEA. The CDR3 totals 14 residues. J lost 1 base, V lost 5 bases, and 3 bases had no gene match. The CDR3 sequence: CSVLAGQNTGELFF. CDR3 nucleotide sequence: TGCAGCGTTTTAGCGGGGCAGAACACCGGGGAGCTGTTTTTT.

The chain is built from TRBV27 and TRBJ2-5; no definite D call. The CDR3 length is 15 residues. Trimming pared 2 bases from V and 0 bases from J, leaving 10 bases between. Germline lookup yields CDR1 MNHEY and CDR2 SMNVEV (reference sequence). Written as DNA, the CDR3 is TGTGCCAGCAGTTTAACAGTCCTTAACCAAGAGACCCAGTACTTC. This gives the protein CASSLTVLNQETQYF.

The chain carries TRBV27 and TRBJ2-3; 7 bases are a match to TRBD2. Germline V gives CDR1 MNHEY, CDR2 SMNVEV (reference sequence). J gave up 8 bases and V 5 bases, and 10 bases lay outside the gene matches. The CDR3 sequence is 14 residues long. The CDR3 region is CASSASGRIGTQYF. DNA of the CDR3: TGTGCCAGCAGTGCCTCCGGGAGGATCGGTACGCAGTATTTT.

In this sample, this clonotype turned up many times. This rearrangement joins TRBV6-1 to TRBJ1-4; TRBD1 aligns across 7 bases. Germline CDR1 MNHNS, CDR2 SASEGT. CDR3 length: 18 residues. With 0 bases clipped from V and 0 bases from J, the junction kept 7 bases outside the gene matches. The CDR3 coding sequence is TGTGCCAGCAGTGAAGCTCGGGACAGCCTTTCAACTAATGAAAAACTGTTTTTT. This codes for CASSEARDSLSTNEKLFF.

CDR3: CASSITSGRPGELFF. The CDR3 DNA follows: TGTGCCAGTAGTATCACTAGCGGGAGGCCCGGGGAGCTGTTTTTT. The chain is built from TRBV19 and TRBJ2-2, with TRBD2 identical over 12 bases. The J segment lost 6 bases and the V segment lost 3 bases, leaving 2 bases of the junction unmatched. There are 15 residues in the CDR3. CDR1 and CDR2 (germline): LNHDA, SQIVND (reference sequence).

The sample holds many counts of this clonotype. The rearrangement uses TRBV7-2 and TRBJ2-7; D is unclear. Germline values: CDR1 SGHTA, CDR2 FQGNSA. V shed 4 bases and J shed 3 bases, with 7 bases lying between them. The CDR3 is made up of 12 amino acids. CDR3 residues: CASSSSYYEQYF. The DNA for the CDR3 is TGTGCCAGCAGCTCTTCATACTACGAGCAGTACTTC.

The rearrangement joins TRBV5-5 to TRBJ2-2, with 8 bases fitting TRBD1. Trimming at V came to 1 base and at J to 5 bases, leaving 4 bases not matched to a gene. The CDR3 sequence is 15 residues long. Germline CDR1 reads SGHKS; CDR2 reads YYEKEE (reference sequence). The CDR3 region has the DNA TGTGCCAGCAGCTTGCACAGGGGGAGAACCGGGGAGCTGTTTTTT. Amino acids: CASSLHRGRTGELFF. Based on the CDR3 plus reference TRBV5-5 and TRBJ2-2, the full variable domain is DAGVTQSPTHLIKTRGQQVTLRCSPISGHKSVSWYQQVLGQGPQFIFQYYEKEERGRGNFPDRFSARQFPNYSSELNVNALLLGDSALYLCASSLHRGRTGELFFGEGSRLTVL.

This clonotype came up a few times. The chain links TRBV7-9 to TRBJ1-2; D unresolved. This CDR3 region has 14 residues. Germline V gives CDR1 SEHNR, CDR2 FQNEAQ (reference sequence). Trimming shortened V by 1 base and J by 5 bases, and 11 bases separated the two germline ends. Here the CDR3 reads CASSLVLNPYGYTF. CDR3 in DNA: TGTGCCAGCAGCTTAGTCCTAAATCCTTATGGCTACACCTTC. The full variable domain, rest sourced from reference TRBV7-9 and TRBJ1-2, is DTGVSQNPRHKITKRGQNVTFRCDPISEHNRLYWYRQTLGQGPEFLTYFQNEAQLEKSRLLSDRFSAERPKGSFSTLEIQRTEQGDSAMYLCASSLVLNPYGYTFGSGTRLTVV.

Notes on this clonotype: A much larger clone differs from this one at a single base, so this may be a read error. The chain joins TRBV24-1 to TRBJ2-1; 11 positions match TRBD2. The V gene's germline CDR1 is KGHDR and CDR2 SFDVKD. This CDR3 contains 18 residues. CDR3 loop: CATSDSGLAAASYNEQLF. The CDR3 region has the DNA TGTGCCACCAGTGATTCGGGACTAGCGGCCGCTTCCTACAATGAGCAGTTATTC.

This clonotype was detected a few times. This rearrangement joins TRBV10-3 to TRBJ2-3; 11 bases fit TRBD2. Germline V gives CDR1 ENHRY, CDR2 SYGVKD. CDR3 length equals 15 residues. J gave up 1 base and V 8 bases, and 5 bases lay outside the gene matches. CDR3: CAIGVAGGGTDTQYF. In DNA, the CDR3 is TGTGCCATCGGGGTAGCGGGAGGGGGCACAGATACGCAGTATTTT.

In this sample, this clonotype turned up a few times. The chain uses TRBV6-1 and TRBJ2-7; D is ambiguous. Germline V CDR1 and CDR2: MNHNS, SASEGT. The CDR3 extends over 12 amino acids. The V end was cut by 4 bases, the J end by 7 bases, with 11 bases between. The CDR3 DNA is TGTGCCAGCAGTGTACTCCTGCGGGAGCAGTACTTC. Residues: CASSVLLREQYF.

Ten or more counts support this clonotype. The J gene is TRBJ2-7, the V gene TRBV28, with D possibly being TRBD1 (6 bases). V lost 4 bases to trimming and J lost 4 bases, with 11 bases between them. The germline CDR1 and CDR2 sequences are MDHEN and SYDVKM. The CDR3 covers 13 residues. The DNA for the CDR3 is TGTGCCAGCAGTTCCCAAGGGGGTTACGAGCAGTACTTC. This gives the protein CASSSQGGYEQYF.

This clonotype was detected ten times or more. V usage is TRBV7-2 and J usage is TRBJ1-2; maybe TRBD1 (5 bases). CDR3 size: 13 residues. Between the trimmed V and J ends, which lost 7 bases and 5 bases, there was a span of 14 bases. The germline V gene has CDR1 SGHTA and CDR2 FQGNSA. CDR3 residues: CASTPSRTYGYTF. DNA for the CDR3: TGTGCCAGCACCCCCAGCAGGACATATGGCTACACCTTC.